This T cell receptor (beta chain) was profiled in a study of OX40 agonist ivuxolimab in advanced cancers. For the study at large: People who had prior anti-PD-1, anti-PD-L1 or anti-CTLA-4 therapy could take part, and about 40% had some. Study conclusions and caveats: Antigen targets of the expanded peripheral T cells went undetermined. In the 0.1-3.0 mg/kg groups, partial responders showed among the lowest expansion.

Assay used: immunoSEQ multiplex PCR; TCRdb lists only in-frame clones, some missing. The sample yields 35,000 to 55,000 clones, 80% seen once. V was trimmed by 4 bases and J by 10 bases, leaving 15 bases between them. Germline CDR1 and CDR2: SGDLS and YYNGEE. There are 13 residues in the CDR3. This clone occurred a few times. The antigen remains undetermined. The chain has TRBV9 and TRBJ1-5; D possibly corresponds to TRBD1 (5 bases). The clonotype comes from an adult with an advanced solid tumor such as melanoma, head and neck, liver or kidney cancer. The source material was CD4+ or CD8+ T cells sorted from blood, sampled in a trial of the OX40 agonist ivuxolimab. The CDR3 region is CASSPQADSPQHF. The CDR3, as DNA: TGTGCCAGCAGCCCCCAGGCCGACAGTCCCCAGCATTTT.